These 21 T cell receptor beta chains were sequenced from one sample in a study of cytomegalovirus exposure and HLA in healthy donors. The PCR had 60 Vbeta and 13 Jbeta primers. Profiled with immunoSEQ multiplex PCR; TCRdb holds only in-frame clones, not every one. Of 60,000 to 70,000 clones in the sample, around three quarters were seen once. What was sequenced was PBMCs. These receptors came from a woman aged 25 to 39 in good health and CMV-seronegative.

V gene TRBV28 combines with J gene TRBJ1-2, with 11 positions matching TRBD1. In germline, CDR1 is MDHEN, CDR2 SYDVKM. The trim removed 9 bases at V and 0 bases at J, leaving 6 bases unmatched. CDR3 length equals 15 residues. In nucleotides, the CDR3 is TGTGCCAGTAGGACAGGGGGCAAGGCTAACTATGGCTACACCTTC. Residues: CASRTGGKANYGYTF.

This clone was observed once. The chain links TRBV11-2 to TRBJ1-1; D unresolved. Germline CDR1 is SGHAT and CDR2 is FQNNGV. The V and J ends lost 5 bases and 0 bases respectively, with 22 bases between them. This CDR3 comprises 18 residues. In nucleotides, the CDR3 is TGTGCCAGCAGCCAACCCTCGAGGCGGGGTAATATGAACACTGAAGCTTTCTTT. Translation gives CASSQPSRRGNMNTEAFF.

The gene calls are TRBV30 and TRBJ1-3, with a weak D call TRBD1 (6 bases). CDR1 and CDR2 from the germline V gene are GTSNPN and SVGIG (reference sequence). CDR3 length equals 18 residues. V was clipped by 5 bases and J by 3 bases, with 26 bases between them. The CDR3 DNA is TGTGCCTGGCTAGACAAGGGGGGGACACCTCCAAATGGAAACACCATATATTTT. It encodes CAWLDKGGTPPNGNTIYF.

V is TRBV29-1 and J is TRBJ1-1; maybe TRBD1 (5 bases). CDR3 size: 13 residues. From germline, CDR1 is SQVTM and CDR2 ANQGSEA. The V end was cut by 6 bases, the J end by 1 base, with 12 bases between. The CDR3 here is CSVATQGNTEAFF. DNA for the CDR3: TGCAGCGTCGCAACCCAGGGGAACACTGAAGCTTTCTTT.

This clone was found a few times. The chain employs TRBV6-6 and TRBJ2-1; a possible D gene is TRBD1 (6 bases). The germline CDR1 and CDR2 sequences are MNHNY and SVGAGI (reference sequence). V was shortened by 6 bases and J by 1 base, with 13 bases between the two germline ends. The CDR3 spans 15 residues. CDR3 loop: CASSSGHPSYNEQFF. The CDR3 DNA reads TGTGCCAGCAGCTCGGGACATCCTTCCTACAATGAGCAGTTCTTC.

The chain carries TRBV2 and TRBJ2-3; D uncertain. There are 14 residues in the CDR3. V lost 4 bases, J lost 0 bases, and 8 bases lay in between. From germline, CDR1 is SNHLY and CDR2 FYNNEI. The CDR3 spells CASSALVSTDTQYF. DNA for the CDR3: TGTGCCAGCAGTGCTCTAGTTAGCACAGATACGCAGTATTTT.

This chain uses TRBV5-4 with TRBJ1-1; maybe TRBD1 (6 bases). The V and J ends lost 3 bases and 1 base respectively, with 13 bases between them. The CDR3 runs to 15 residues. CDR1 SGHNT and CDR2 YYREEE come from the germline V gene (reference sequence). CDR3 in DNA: TGTGCCAGCAGCTATACCGGGACACCGAACACTGAAGCTTTCTTT. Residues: CASSYTGTPNTEAFF. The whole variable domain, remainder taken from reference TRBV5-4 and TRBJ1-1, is ETGVTQSPTHLIKTRGQQVTLRCSSQSGHNTVSWYQQALGQGPQFIFQYYREEENGRGNFPPRFSGLQFPNYSSELNVNALELDDSALYLCASSYTGTPNTEAFFGQGTRLTVV.

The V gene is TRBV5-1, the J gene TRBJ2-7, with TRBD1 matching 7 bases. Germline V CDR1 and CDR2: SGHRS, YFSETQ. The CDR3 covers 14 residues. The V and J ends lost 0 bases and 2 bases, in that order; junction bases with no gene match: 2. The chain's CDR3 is CASSLGQGPYEQYF. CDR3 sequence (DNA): TGCGCCAGCAGCTTGGGACAGGGCCCCTACGAGCAGTACTTC.

The CDR3 bases are TGTGCCAGCAGCTTGGGGTCGGGACAGTTGAACACTGAAGCTTTCTTT. Translated, it gives CASSLGSGQLNTEAFF. This chain uses TRBV5-4 with TRBJ1-1; 7 bases are a match to TRBD1. The CDR3 covers 16 residues. Germline loops: CDR1 SGHNT, CDR2 YYREEE (reference sequence). V shed 0 bases, J shed 0 bases, and the junction held 5 bases outside the gene matches.

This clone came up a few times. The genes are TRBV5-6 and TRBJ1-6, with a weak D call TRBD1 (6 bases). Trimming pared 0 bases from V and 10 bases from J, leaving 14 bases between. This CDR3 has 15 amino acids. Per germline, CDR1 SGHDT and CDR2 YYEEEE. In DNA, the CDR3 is TGTGCCAGCAGCTTGGAAAGGGGGAGCGGCTCACCCCTCCACTTT. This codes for CASSLERGSGSPLHF.

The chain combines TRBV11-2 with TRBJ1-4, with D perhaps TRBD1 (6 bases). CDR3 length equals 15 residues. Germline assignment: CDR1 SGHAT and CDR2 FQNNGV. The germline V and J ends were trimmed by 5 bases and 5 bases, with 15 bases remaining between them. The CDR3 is CASSQRRTENEKLFF. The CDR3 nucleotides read TGTGCCAGCAGCCAAAGGAGGACAGAAAATGAAAAACTGTTTTTT.

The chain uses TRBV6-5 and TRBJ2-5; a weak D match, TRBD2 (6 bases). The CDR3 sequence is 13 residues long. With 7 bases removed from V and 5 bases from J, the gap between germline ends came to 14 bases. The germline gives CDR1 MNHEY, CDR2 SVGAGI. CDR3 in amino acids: CASNNQAGETQYF. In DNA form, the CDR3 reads TGTGCCAGCAACAATCAGGCGGGGGAGACCCAGTACTTC.

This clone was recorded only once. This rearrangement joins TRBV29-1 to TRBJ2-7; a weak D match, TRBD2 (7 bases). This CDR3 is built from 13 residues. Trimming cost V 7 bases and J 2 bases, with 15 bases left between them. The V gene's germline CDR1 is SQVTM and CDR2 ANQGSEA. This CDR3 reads CSALGGLAYEQYF. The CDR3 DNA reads TGCAGCGCGCTGGGGGGGCTAGCCTACGAGCAGTACTTC.

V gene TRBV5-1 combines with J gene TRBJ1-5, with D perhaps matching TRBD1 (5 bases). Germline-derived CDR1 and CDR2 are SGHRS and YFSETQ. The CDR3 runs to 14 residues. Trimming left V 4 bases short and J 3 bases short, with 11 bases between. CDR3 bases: TGCGCCAGCAGCCCCGACAGCCTCAATCAGCCCCAGCATTTT. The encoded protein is CASSPDSLNQPQHF.

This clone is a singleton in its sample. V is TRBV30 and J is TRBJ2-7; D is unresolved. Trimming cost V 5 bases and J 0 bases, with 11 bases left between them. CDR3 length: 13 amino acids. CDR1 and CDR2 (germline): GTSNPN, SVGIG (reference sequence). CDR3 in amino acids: CAWDGWNSYEQYF. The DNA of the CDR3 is TGTGCCTGGGACGGGTGGAACTCCTACGAGCAGTACTTC.

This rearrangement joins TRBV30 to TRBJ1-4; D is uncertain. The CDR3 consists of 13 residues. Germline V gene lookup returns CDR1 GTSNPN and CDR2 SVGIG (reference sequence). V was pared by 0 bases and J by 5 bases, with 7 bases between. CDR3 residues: CAWSVTENEKLFF. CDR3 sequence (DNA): TGTGCCTGGAGTGTAACCGAGAATGAAAAACTGTTTTTT. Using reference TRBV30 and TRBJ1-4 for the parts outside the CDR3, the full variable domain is SQTIHQWPATLVQPVGSPLSLECTVEGTSNPNLYWYRQAAGRGLQLLFYSVGIGQISSEVPQNLSASRPQDRQFILSSKKLLLSDSGFYLCAWSVTENEKLFFGSGTQLSVL.

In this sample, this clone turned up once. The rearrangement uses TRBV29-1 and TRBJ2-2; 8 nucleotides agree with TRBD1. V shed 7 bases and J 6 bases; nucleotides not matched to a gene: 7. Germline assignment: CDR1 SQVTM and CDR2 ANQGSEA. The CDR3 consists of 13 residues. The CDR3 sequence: CSASGTGSGELFF. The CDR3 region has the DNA TGCAGCGCCTCCGGGACAGGTTCCGGGGAGCTGTTTTTT.

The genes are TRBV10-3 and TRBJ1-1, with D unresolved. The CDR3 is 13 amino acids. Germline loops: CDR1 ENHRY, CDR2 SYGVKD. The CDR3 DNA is TGTGCTTCGGATCCTACGGGGAACACTGAAGCTTTCTTT. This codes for CASDPTGNTEAFF.

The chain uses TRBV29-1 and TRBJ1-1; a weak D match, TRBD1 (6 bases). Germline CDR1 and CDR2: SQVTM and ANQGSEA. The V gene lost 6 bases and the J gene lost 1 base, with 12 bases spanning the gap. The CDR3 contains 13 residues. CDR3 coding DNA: TGCAGCGTCCAGGGACACCCGAACACTGAAGCTTTCTTT. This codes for CSVQGHPNTEAFF.

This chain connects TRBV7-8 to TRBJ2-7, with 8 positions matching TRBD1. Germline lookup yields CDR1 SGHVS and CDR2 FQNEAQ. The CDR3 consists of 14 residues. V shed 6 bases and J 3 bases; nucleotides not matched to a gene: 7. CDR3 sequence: CASRWTGRGYEQYF. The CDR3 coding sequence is TGTGCCAGCAGGTGGACAGGGCGAGGCTACGAGCAGTACTTC.

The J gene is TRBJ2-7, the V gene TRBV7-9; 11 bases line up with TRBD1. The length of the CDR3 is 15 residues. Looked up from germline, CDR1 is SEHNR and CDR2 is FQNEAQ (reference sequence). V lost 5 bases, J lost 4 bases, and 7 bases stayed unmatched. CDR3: CASSPRTGGKYEQYF. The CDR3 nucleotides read TGTGCCAGCAGCCCTCGGACAGGGGGCAAGTACGAGCAGTACTTC.